The 10 T cell receptor beta chains listed next were all sequenced from one sample in a study of blood T cells in healthy people across ages. The use of a sample-barcoded 5' primer and a J-beta primer mix characterized a second PCR of roughly 6 to 11 cycles. TCRdb re-called the 5' RACE reads with MiXCR, one entry per CDR3 protein. The data show roughly 1.5 million distinct CDR3 sequences, 40% to 45% seen once. Sequencing used blood. These receptors came from a woman aged 18-29 years in good health.

On this clonotype: A much larger clone lies one base from this, so it may be a read error. The V call is TRBV6-5, the J call TRBJ2-7, with TRBD1 identical over 9 bases. Per the germline V gene, CDR1 is MNHEY and CDR2 is SVGAGI. This CDR3 spans 14 amino acids. The CDR3 loop reads CASTTGGKYYGQYF. The CDR3 coding sequence is TGTGCCAGCACCACAGGGGGCAAATACTACGGGCAGTACTTC.

The V gene is TRBV12-3 or TRBV12-4, the J gene TRBJ2-3; TRBD2 agrees at 11 bases. The CDR3 length is 15 residues. V shed 7 bases and J 4 bases; nucleotides not matched to a gene: 7. CDR3 region: CASTVGLAAPDTQYF. The CDR3 DNA is TGTGCCAGCACCGTGGGACTAGCGGCCCCAGATACGCAGTATTTT.

With respect to this clonotype: One end of the junction varies from germline; a read error may be responsible. The chain links TRBV20-1 to TRBJ2-1; 9 bases fit TRBD1. The germline gives CDR1 DFQATT, CDR2 SNEGSKA (reference sequence). The CDR3 runs 13 residues. The CDR3: CSATGTGINGQFF. The CDR3 bases are TGCAGTGCCACCGGGACAGGGATCAATGGGCAGTTCTTC.

The rearrangement links TRBV7-2 to TRBJ2-1; D gene uncertain. The germline V and J ends were trimmed by 3 bases and 2 bases, with 5 bases remaining between them. CDR3 length: 13 amino acids. Per germline, CDR1 SGHTA and CDR2 FQGNSA. CDR3 protein: CASSLNAYNEQFF. In nucleotides, the CDR3 is TGTGCCAGCAGCTTGAATGCCTACAATGAGCAGTTCTTC.

This clonotype was detected only a few times. This rearrangement joins TRBV29-1 to TRBJ1-2; unclear D gene. Germline assignment: CDR1 SQVTM and CDR2 ANQGSEA. The V end was cut by 4 bases, the J end by 3 bases, with 6 bases between. This CDR3 has 11 amino acids. The CDR3 DNA reads TGCAGCGTTGCTAAGGACTATGGCTACACCTTC. Its translation is CSVAKDYGYTF.

The chain recombines TRBV18 with TRBJ1-1; D gene uncertain. The germline V and J ends were trimmed by 2 bases and 1 base, with 11 bases remaining between them. Looked up from germline, CDR1 is KGHSH and CDR2 is LQKENI. The length of the CDR3 is 15 residues. The CDR3 region is CASSPREGGNTEAFF. The CDR3 bases are TGTGCCAGCTCACCAAGAGAAGGCGGGAACACTGAAGCTTTCTTT.

The rearrangement joins TRBV5-1 to TRBJ2-7; 8 bases fit TRBD1. The CDR3 has 17 amino acids. J lost 6 bases, V lost 0 bases, and 14 bases had no gene match. Germline V lookup: CDR1 SGHRS, CDR2 YFSETQ. The CDR3 DNA reads as TGCGCCAGCAGCTTGGAGAGGAGGACAGGGACATTCGGCGAGCAGTACTTC. Translating it yields CASSLERRTGTFGEQYF.

The chain combines TRBV29-1 with TRBJ2-5; TRBD2 agrees at 10 bases. Germline values: CDR1 SQVTM, CDR2 ANQGSEA. This CDR3 region has 13 residues. V lost 6 bases and J lost 11; bases outside the gene matches: 12. The CDR3 region is CSVAGLARHEQYF. The CDR3 DNA is TGCAGCGTAGCGGGACTAGCGAGACATGAGCAGTACTTC.

The chain recombines TRBV20-1 with TRBJ2-5; tentative D call: TRBD1 (6 bases). CDR1 and CDR2 from the germline V gene are DFQATT and SNEGSKA (reference sequence). The CDR3 spans 15 residues. V gave up 1 base and J gave up 5 bases, with 17 bases separating them. The CDR3 here is CSARVPQGNLETQYF. CDR3 nucleotide sequence: TGCAGTGCTAGAGTTCCACAGGGAAATCTGGAGACCCAGTACTTC.

The V gene is TRBV5-1, the J gene TRBJ1-3, with D possibly TRBD1 on 5 matching bases. CDR1 and CDR2 from the germline V gene are SGHRS and YFSETQ. V gave up 4 bases and J gave up 7 bases, with 12 bases separating them. CDR3 length: 13 residues. The CDR3 DNA sequence: TGCGCCAGCAGCCTTGGGACGGTCAACACCATATATTTT. Its translation is CASSLGTVNTIYF.